Each of the 15 T cell receptor beta chains below was sequenced from the same sample in a study of PD-L1 blockade in urothelial cancer. Sequenced by immunoSEQ multiplex PCR; TCRdb stores in-frame clones only, minus some. The sample lists over 15,000 clones; roughly 87% were seen once. The source material was PBMCs, sampled around atezolizumab (anti-PD-L1) treatment. The receptors derive from a middle-aged man with urothelial cancer.

This CDR3 is CASAVGQGVDAEAFF. CDR3 bases: TGTGCTAGTGCCGTGGGACAGGGCGTTGACGCTGAAGCTTTCTTT. The chain joins TRBV12-5 to TRBJ1-1; 9 positions agree with TRBD1. J was trimmed by 6 bases and V by 7 bases; bases with no gene match: 12. Germline V gene data show CDR1 as LGHNT and CDR2 as FRNRAP. The CDR3 sequence is 15 residues long.

The rearrangement joins TRBV7-3 to TRBJ2-1, with a weak D call TRBD1 (7 bases). CDR1 is SGHTA, CDR2 FQGTGA, per germline. The ends were cut back, 5 bases at V and 4 bases at J, with 18 bases in the middle. CDR3 length: 16 residues. CDR3: CASSPQGGRSYNEQFF. The CDR3 DNA sequence: TGTGCCAGCAGCCCTCAGGGGGGCAGGAGTTACAATGAGCAGTTCTTC.

The V call is TRBV11-2, the J call TRBJ2-1; TRBD2 might be the D (5 bases). CDR3 length equals 15 residues. Germline V gives CDR1 SGHAT, CDR2 FQNNGV. V was cut by 5 bases and J by 0 bases, with 11 bases left in between. The CDR3 spells CASSQSGSSYNEQFF. Written as DNA, the CDR3 is TGTGCCAGCAGCCAAAGTGGGAGCTCCTACAATGAGCAGTTCTTC.

The V gene is TRBV14, the J gene TRBJ2-1, with 8 bases identical to TRBD2. V gave up 4 bases and J gave up 3 bases; unmatched junction bases: 5. Germline V lookup: CDR1 SGHDN, CDR2 FVKESK. CDR3 size: 15 residues. The CDR3 DNA reads TGTGCCAGCAGCCCTTTAGCGGGACTCTACAATGAGCAGTTCTTC. Its protein product is CASSPLAGLYNEQFF.

The rearrangement links TRBV5-1 to TRBJ2-3, with 9 bases lining up with TRBD1. This CDR3 comprises 15 residues. Germline CDR1 is SGHRS and CDR2 is YFSETQ. Trimming removed 4 bases from V and 4 bases from J; junction bases left unmatched: 7. The CDR3 DNA is TGCGCCAGCAGCCTGGGACAGGGTGTATCAGATACGCAGTATTTT. It specifies CASSLGQGVSDTQYF.

This rearrangement joins TRBV29-1 to TRBJ2-7, with no clear D. Trimming left V 5 bases short and J 2 bases short, with 10 bases between. The CDR3 sequence is 12 residues long. CDR1 and CDR2 (germline): SQVTM, ANQGSEA. CDR3 DNA sequence: TGCAGCGTTCAACAAAAACCCTACGAGCAGTACTTC. Amino acids: CSVQQKPYEQYF.

This chain uses TRBV6-1 with TRBJ1-2; the D gene is possibly TRBD1 (6 bases). The V and J ends lost 7 bases and 5 bases respectively, with 17 bases between them. Per the germline V gene, CDR1 is MNHNS and CDR2 is SASEGT. CDR3 length: 14 amino acids. The CDR3 coding sequence is TGTGCCAGCAATCCCCCCCGGACAGATTATGGCTACACCTTC. This gives the protein CASNPPRTDYGYTF.

V is TRBV2 and J is TRBJ2-5, with 10 bases that match TRBD1. The V gene's germline CDR1 is SNHLY and CDR2 FYNNEI. The J segment lost 5 bases and the V segment lost 4 bases, leaving 7 bases of the junction unmatched. The CDR3 is 15 residues long. The CDR3, as DNA: TGTGCCAGCAGTGGGGACAGGGGCAATCGGGAGACCCAGTACTTC. Protein sequence: CASSGDRGNRETQYF.

The rearrangement links TRBV7-2 to TRBJ2-1; 7 bases are shared with TRBD2. The CDR3 runs 12 residues. Germline assignment: CDR1 SGHTA and CDR2 FQGNSA. With 7 bases clipped from V and 8 bases from J, the junction kept 5 bases outside the gene matches. CDR3 bases: TGTGCCAGCACAAGCGGGGTCTATGAGCAGTTCTTC. It codes for CASTSGVYEQFF.

A single count supports this clone. The chain combines TRBV28 with TRBJ2-2, with 7 bases fitting TRBD2. Germline loops: CDR1 MDHEN, CDR2 SYDVKM. The CDR3 is made up of 16 amino acids. Trimming took 8 bases from V and 1 from J; bases not matched to a gene: 10. The DNA of the CDR3 is TGTGCCAGCCATTATAGCGGCGGGGGGAACACCGGGGAGCTGTTTTTT. Its translation: CASHYSGGGNTGELFF.

The V gene is TRBV5-1, the J gene TRBJ2-7; TRBD2 aligns across 7 bases. This CDR3 is 14 amino acids long. The V gene's germline CDR1 is SGHRS and CDR2 YFSETQ. Losses at the gene ends were 2 bases for V and 4 bases for J; bases not matched to a gene: 6. The CDR3 here is CASSLQRERYEQYF. CDR3 in DNA: TGCGCCAGCAGCTTACAGCGGGAACGGTACGAGCAGTACTTC. Variable domain in full (rest from reference TRBV5-1 and TRBJ2-7): KAGVTQTPRYLIKTRGQQVTLSCSPISGHRSVSWYQQTPGQGLQFLFEYFSETQRNKGNFPGRFSGRQFSNSRSEMNVSTLELGDSALYLCASSLQRERYEQYFGPGTRLTVT.

V is TRBV12-5 and J is TRBJ1-2; the D gene is possibly TRBD1 (5 bases). Per germline, CDR1 LGHNT and CDR2 FRNRAP. The CDR3 is 13 residues long. Trimming pared 6 bases from V and 5 bases from J, leaving 13 bases between. CDR3 residues: CASGPGQGYGYTF. CDR3 nucleotides: TGTGCTAGTGGCCCTGGGCAGGGATATGGCTACACCTTC.

The gene calls are TRBV12-5 and TRBJ2-7; D remains ambiguous. Per germline, CDR1 LGHNT and CDR2 FRNRAP. The CDR3 extends over 13 amino acids. Trimming stripped 2 bases from V and 1 base from J, with 6 bases between. The CDR3 nucleotides read TGTGCTAGTGGTTTGACACCTTCCTACGAGCAGTACTTC. This codes for CASGLTPSYEQYF.

Worth noting for this clone: A junction end diverges from the germline sequence, so it may reflect a read error. The chain is built from TRBV7-7 and TRBJ2-5, with 12 bases lining up with TRBD2. The germline CDR1 and CDR2 sequences are SSHAT and FNYEAQ (reference sequence). The CDR3 contains 16 residues. CDR3 bases: TGTGCTAGCAGCTTTACTAGCGGGGGGACCCAAGAGACCCAGTACTTC. The encoded protein is CASSFTSGGTQETQYF.

This chain joins TRBV7-9 and TRBJ2-7; 7 bases are shared with TRBD2. The CDR3 has 14 residues. Trimming removed 5 bases from V and 7 bases from J; junction bases left unmatched: 11. The germline V gene has CDR1 SEHNR and CDR2 FQNEAQ (reference sequence). CDR3 sequence (DNA): TGTGCCAGCAGCCCATACGGGGGGTTAAGGGAGCAGTACTTC. Protein product: CASSPYGGLREQYF.